A single TCR beta chain is shown here with its context. The antigen remains undetermined. These data originate in a study of monozygotic twins with inflammatory bowel disease. The CDR3 totals 12 residues. Whole-study results and caveats: Cells of different T cell subtypes could not be told apart.

Each CDR3 protein gets one entry in TCRdb, which reprocessed the 5' RACE reads and gives no DNA. In all, the sample yields about 380,000 distinct CDR3 sequences. The clonotype originates from a human donor with ulcerative colitis or Crohn's disease, or a healthy co-twin of an affected twin (not recorded which). The V and J genes are TRBV12-3 or TRBV12-4 and TRBJ2-3. Sequenced: blood. Here the CDR3 reads CASSFAPAAQYF.